Listed here are 8 T cell receptor beta chains from one sample, sequenced in a study of shared clonotypes between healthy human individuals. Selected positively for CCR7 and CD45RO-negative, naive CD8 cells excluded terminally differentiated effector memory CD45RA+ cells. Clones were sequenced by immunoSEQ multiplex PCR, and TCRdb holds only the in-frame ones, with some missing. The sample lists approximately 810,000 clones; almost 95% were seen once. The sequencing sample was made of naive CD8+ T cells sorted from blood. These receptors all stem from a man aged 25 to 45 in good health.

This clone was seen many times. The chain links TRBV7-8 to TRBJ2-7, with D possibly matching TRBD1 (5 bases). V was cut by 6 bases and J by 1 base, with 16 bases left in between. This CDR3 region has 15 residues. Looked up from germline, CDR1 is SGHVS and CDR2 is FQNEAQ. CDR3 sequence reads: CASSSSGQGSYEQYF. In nucleotides, the CDR3 is TGTGCCAGCAGTTCTTCTGGCCAGGGATCCTACGAGCAGTACTTC.

The chain employs TRBV6-1 and TRBJ2-7, with 8 bases identical to TRBD1. J was trimmed by 4 bases and V by 7 bases; bases with no gene match: 9. Germline V CDR1 and CDR2: MNHNS, SASEGT. The CDR3 runs to 14 residues. The CDR3 coding sequence is TGTGCCAGCACCCAAGAGACAGGGGTTTACGAGCAGTACTTC. Encoded protein: CASTQETGVYEQYF.

The rearrangement uses TRBV19 and TRBJ1-1; D perhaps matches TRBD1 (5 bases). CDR1 is LNHDA, CDR2 SQIVND, per germline (reference sequence). Trimming stripped 8 bases from V and 8 bases from J, with 21 bases between. The CDR3 has 14 amino acids. The CDR3 reads CASGPVVGGSEAFF. The DNA for the CDR3 is TGTGCCAGTGGTCCTGTTGTGGGGGGATCCGAAGCTTTCTTT.

This chain uses TRBV27 with TRBJ2-1; the D call may be TRBD1 or TRBD2 (5 bases each). The germline CDR1 and CDR2 sequences are MNHEY and SMNVEV (reference sequence). V lost 7 bases and J lost 4, with 17 bases in between. This CDR3 has 15 residues. DNA for the CDR3: TGTGCCAGCACCCAAGGTCGGGACGGTTACAATGAGCAGTTCTTC. Protein product: CASTQGRDGYNEQFF.

The chain has TRBV7-8 and TRBJ1-1; D is uncertain. Germline assignment: CDR1 SGHVS and CDR2 FQNEAQ. Trimming took 3 bases from V and 1 from J, leaving 15 bases between them. The CDR3 runs 16 residues. The CDR3 DNA reads as TGTGCCAGCAGCTTTGGCCTGGGCCCTCCGAACACTGAAGCTTTCTTT. Translating it yields CASSFGLGPPNTEAFF.

The chain is built from TRBV2 and TRBJ2-7; 12 bases are shared with TRBD2. V shed 3 bases, J shed 3 bases, and the junction held 6 bases outside the gene matches. CDR3 length: 16 amino acids. In germline, CDR1 is SNHLY, CDR2 FYNNEI. CDR3 DNA: TGTGCCAGCAGTGAGCGGCTAGCGGGAGGGATCTACGAGCAGTACTTC. It yields the protein CASSERLAGGIYEQYF.

V is TRBV15 and J is TRBJ2-5; D might be TRBD2 (7 bases). The J call may be wrong; the DNA end is better matched by TRBJ2-7. The germline CDR1 and CDR2 sequences are LNHNV and YYDKDF (reference sequence). The CDR3 is made up of 12 amino acids. CDR3 nucleotide sequence: TGTGCCACCAGCATTGCGGGGGCCGAGCAGTACTTC. Translating it yields CATSIAGAEQYF.

This chain connects TRBV27 to TRBJ2-7, with D tentatively TRBD2 (5 bases). V shed 1 base and J shed 7 bases, with 11 bases lying between them. The germline gives CDR1 MNHEY, CDR2 SMNVEV (reference sequence). The CDR3 spans 13 residues. CDR3 bases: TGTGCCAGCAGTTTATATCCCACGGGGGAGCAGTACTTC. Encoded protein: CASSLYPTGEQYF.